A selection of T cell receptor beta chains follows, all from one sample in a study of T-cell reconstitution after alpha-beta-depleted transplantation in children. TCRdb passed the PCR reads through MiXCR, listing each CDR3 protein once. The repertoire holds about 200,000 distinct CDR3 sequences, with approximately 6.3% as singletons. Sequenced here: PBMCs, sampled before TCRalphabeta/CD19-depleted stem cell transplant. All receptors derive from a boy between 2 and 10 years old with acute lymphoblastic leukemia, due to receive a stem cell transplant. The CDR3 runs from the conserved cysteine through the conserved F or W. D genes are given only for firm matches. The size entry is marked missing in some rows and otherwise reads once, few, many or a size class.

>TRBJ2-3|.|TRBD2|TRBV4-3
CASSKLAGTDTQYF
TGCGCCAGCAGTAAACTAGCGGGGACAGATACGCAGTATTTT
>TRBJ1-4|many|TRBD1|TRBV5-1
CASTFFDREEEKLFF
TGCGCCAGCACCTTTTTCGACAGGGAGGAAGAAAAACTGTTTTTT
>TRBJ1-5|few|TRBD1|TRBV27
CASRRTGGYQPQHF
TGTGCCAGCAGGAGAACAGGGGGATACCAGCCCCAGCATTTT
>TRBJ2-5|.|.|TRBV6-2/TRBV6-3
CASSSPMGAQETQYF
TGTGCCAGCAGTTCTCCTATGGGAGCCCAAGAGACCCAGTACTTC
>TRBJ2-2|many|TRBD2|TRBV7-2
CASSPTSGRMSGELFF
TGTGCCAGCAGCCCGACTAGCGGGAGGATGTCCGGGGAGCTGTTTTTT
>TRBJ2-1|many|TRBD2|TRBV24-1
CATSAPPPAGGPNEQFF
TGTGCCACCAGTGCACCTCCGCCGGCGGGGGGGCCCAATGAGCAGTTCTTC
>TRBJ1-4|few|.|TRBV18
CASSPRGNNEKLFF
TGTGCCAGCTCTCCCAGGGGCAATAATGAAAAACTGTTTTTT
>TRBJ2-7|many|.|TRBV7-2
CASSLRENEQYF
TGTGCCAGCAGCTTACGTGAGAACGAGCAGTACTTC
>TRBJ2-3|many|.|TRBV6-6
CASSYLTDTQYF
TGTGCCAGCAGTTACCTTACGGATACGCAGTATTTT
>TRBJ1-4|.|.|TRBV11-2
CASSLNPARLRANEKLFF
TGTGCCAGCAGCTTAAATCCAGCGAGACTGCGGGCTAATGAAAAACTGTTTTTT
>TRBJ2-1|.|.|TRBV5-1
CASSLASTRSYYEQFF
TGCGCCAGCAGCTTGGCCTCTACTCGTAGTTACTATGAGCAGTTCTTC
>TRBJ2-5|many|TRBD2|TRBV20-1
CSATGLAGIGTQYF
TGCAGTGCCACCGGACTAGCGGGAATCGGGACCCAGTACTTC
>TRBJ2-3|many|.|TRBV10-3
CAISEAGGGTDTQYF
TGTGCCATCAGTGAGGCGGGCGGGGGCACAGATACGCAGTATTTT
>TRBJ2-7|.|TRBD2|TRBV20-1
CSARSSGTSGITYEQYF
TGCAGTGCTAGGTCCTCGGGGACTAGCGGGATAACCTACGAGCAGTACTTC
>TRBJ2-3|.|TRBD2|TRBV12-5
CASGLRLAGVILSTDTQYF
TGTGCTAGTGGTTTGCGCCTAGCGGGGGTTATCCTTAGCACAGATACGCAGTATTTT
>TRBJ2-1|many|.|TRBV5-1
CASSLIGLKDEQFF
TGCGCCAGCAGCCTGATCGGGCTTAAGGATGAGCAGTTCTTC
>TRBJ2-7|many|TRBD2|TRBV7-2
CASSFGSGVSYEQYF
TGTGCCAGCAGCTTCGGAAGCGGGGTCTCCTACGAGCAGTACTTC
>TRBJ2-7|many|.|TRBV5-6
CASSVGGGFYEQYF
TGTGCCAGCAGCGTAGGAGGGGGCTTTTACGAGCAGTACTTC
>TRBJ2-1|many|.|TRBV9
CASSPGGVEQFF
TGTGCCAGCAGCCCTGGAGGGGTTGAGCAGTTCTTC
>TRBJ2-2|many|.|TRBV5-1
CASSFQQSNTGELFF
TGCGCCAGCAGCTTCCAGCAAAGTAACACCGGGGAGCTGTTTTTT
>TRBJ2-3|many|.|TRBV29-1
CSVVREDTQYF
TGCAGCGTGGTCAGGGAAGATACGCAGTATTTT
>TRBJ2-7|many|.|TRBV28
CASRIYQGGHEQYF
TGTGCCAGCAGGATATACCAGGGGGGCCACGAGCAGTACTTC
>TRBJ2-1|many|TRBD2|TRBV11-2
CASSLAAGGYNEQFF
TGTGCCAGCAGCTTAGCAGCGGGAGGCTACAATGAGCAGTTCTTC
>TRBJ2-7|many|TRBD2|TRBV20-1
CSATRLAGGLHEQYF
TGCAGTGCTACCAGACTAGCGGGAGGGCTGCACGAGCAGTACTTC
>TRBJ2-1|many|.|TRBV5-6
CASSRPDEQFF
TGTGCCAGCAGCCGCCCCGATGAGCAGTTCTTC
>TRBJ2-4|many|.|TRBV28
CASTTGRGNIQYF
TGTGCCAGTACGACAGGCCGCGGAAACATTCAGTACTTC
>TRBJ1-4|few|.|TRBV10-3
CAISDPASGEKLFF
TGTGCCATCAGTGATCCGGCCTCGGGGGAAAAACTGTTTTTT
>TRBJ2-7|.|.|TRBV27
CASRNTYSYEQYF
TGTGCCAGCAGAAACACTTACTCCTACGAGCAGTACTTC
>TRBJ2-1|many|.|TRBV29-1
CSVGEGTEQFF
TGCAGCGTTGGAGAAGGTACTGAGCAGTTCTTC
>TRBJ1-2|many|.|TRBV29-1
CSVEDPKDYYGYTF
TGCAGCGTTGAAGACCCCAAGGATTACTATGGCTACACCTTC
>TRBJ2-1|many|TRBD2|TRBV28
CASSLSLAGDEQFF
TGTGCCAGCAGTTTAAGCCTAGCGGGGGATGAGCAGTTCTTC
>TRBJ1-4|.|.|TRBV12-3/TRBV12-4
CASSTTANEKLFF
TGTGCCAGCAGCACGACAGCGAATGAAAAACTGTTTTTT
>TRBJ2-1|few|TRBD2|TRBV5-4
CASSLGASGAYNEQFF
TGTGCCAGCAGCTTGGGGGCTAGCGGCGCCTACAATGAGCAGTTCTTC